This T cell receptor beta chain emerged from a study of post-analysis software for immune sequencing data. The library was made from cDNA and included unique molecular identifiers. TCRdb re-analysed the PCR reads in MiXCR, keeping a single row per CDR3 protein. The sample lists approximately 730,000 distinct CDR3 sequences, 46% occurring once. The CDR3 sequence is 15 residues long. V was pared by 4 bases and J by 3 bases, with 3 bases of the junction left unmatched. Germline CDR1 is LGHNA and CDR2 is YSLEER. This clonotype has only a few counts. Its antigen is not identified. Findings and limits, study-wide: Controls had lower frequencies than patients of five or six TRBV segments, which included TRBV5-6, TRBV5-1 and TRBV20-1.

Sequencing was carried out using blood. This rearrangement joins TRBV4-3 to TRBJ2-7; 13 bases align to TRBD2. This TCR came from a girl aged 5-17 years with multiple sclerosis. CDR3 loop: CASSLGLAGNYEQYF. The CDR3 DNA reads as TGCGCCAGCAGCCTGGGACTAGCGGGGAACTACGAGCAGTACTTC.